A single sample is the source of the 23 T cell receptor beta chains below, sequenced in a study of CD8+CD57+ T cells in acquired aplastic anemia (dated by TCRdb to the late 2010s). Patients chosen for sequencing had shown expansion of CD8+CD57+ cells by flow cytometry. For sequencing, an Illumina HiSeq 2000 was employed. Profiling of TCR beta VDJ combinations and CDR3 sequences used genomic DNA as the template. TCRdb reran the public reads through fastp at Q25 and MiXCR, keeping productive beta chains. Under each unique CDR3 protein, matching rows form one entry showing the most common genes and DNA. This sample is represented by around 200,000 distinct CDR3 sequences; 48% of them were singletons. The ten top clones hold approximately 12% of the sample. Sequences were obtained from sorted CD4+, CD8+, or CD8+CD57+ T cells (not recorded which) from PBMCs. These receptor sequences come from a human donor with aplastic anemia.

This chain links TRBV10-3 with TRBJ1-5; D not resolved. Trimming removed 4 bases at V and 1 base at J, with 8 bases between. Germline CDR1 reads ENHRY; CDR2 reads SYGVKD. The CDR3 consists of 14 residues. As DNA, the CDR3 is TGTGCCATCAGTGTCGTGCAGAGCAATCAGCCCCAGCATTTT. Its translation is CAISVVQSNQPQHF.

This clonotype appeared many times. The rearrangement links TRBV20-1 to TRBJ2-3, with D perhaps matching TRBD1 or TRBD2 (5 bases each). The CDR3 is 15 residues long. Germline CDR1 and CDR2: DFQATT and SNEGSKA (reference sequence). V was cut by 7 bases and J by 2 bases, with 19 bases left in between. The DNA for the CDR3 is TGCAGTGGGGCCCCAGGGACCGAACTCACAGATACGCAGTATTTT. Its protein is CSGAPGTELTDTQYF.

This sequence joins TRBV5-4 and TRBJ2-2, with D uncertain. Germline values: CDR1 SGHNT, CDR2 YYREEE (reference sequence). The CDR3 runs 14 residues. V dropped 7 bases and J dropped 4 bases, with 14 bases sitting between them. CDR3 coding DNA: TGTGCCAGCCATACGGATCGCGGCACCGGGGAGCTGTTTTTT. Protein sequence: CASHTDRGTGELFF.

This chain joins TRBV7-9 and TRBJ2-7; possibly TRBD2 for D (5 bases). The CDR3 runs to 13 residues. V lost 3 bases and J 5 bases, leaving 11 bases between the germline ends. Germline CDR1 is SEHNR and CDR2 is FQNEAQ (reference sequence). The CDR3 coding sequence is TGTGCCAGCAGCTTCAGCGGCAGGCACGAGCAGTACTTC. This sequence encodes CASSFSGRHEQYF. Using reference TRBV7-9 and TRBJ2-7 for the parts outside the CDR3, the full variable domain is DTGVSQNPRHKITKRGQNVTFRCDPISEHNRLYWYRQTLGQGPEFLTYFQNEAQLEKSRLLSDRFSAERPKGSFSTLEIQRTEQGDSAMYLCASSFSGRHEQYFGPGTRLTVT.

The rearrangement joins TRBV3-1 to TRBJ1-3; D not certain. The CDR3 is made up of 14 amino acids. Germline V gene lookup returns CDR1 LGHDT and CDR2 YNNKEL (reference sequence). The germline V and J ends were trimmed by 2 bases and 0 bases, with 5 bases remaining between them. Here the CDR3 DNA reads TGTGCCAGCAGCCAAACCAACTCTGGAAACACCATATATTTT. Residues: CASSQTNSGNTIYF. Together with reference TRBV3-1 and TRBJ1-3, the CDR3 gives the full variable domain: DTAVSQTPKYLVTQMGNDKSIKCEQNLGHDTMYWYKQDSKKFLKIMFSYNNKELIINETVPNRFSPKSPDKAHLNLHINSLELGDSAVYFCASSQTNSGNTIYFGEGSWLTVV.

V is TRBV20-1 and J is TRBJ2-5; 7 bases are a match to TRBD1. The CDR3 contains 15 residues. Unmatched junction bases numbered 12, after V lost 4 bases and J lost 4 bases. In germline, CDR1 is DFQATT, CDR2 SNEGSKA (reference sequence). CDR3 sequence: CSANSRDSGRETQYF. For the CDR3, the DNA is TGCAGTGCTAATTCGAGGGACAGCGGACGAGAGACCCAGTACTTC.

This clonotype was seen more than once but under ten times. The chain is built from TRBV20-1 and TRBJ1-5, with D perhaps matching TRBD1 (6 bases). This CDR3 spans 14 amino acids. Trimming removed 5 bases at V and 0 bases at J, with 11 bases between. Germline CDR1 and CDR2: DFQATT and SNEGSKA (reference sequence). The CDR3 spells CSAVTGYSNQPQHF. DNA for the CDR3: TGCAGTGCTGTGACAGGATATAGCAATCAGCCCCAGCATTTT.

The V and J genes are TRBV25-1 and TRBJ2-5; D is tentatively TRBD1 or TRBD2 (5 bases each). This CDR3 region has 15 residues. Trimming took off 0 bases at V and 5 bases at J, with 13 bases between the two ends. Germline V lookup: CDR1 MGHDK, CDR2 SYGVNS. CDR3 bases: TGTGCCAGCAGTGAATATAGAGGGGCGGAGGAGACCCAGTACTTC. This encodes CASSEYRGAEETQYF.

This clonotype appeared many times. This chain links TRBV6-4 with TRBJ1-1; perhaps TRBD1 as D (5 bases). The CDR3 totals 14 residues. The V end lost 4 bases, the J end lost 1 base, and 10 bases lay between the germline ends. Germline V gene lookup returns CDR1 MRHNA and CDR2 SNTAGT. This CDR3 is CASSARGQNTEAFF. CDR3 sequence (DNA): TGTGCCAGCAGTGCAAGAGGACAGAACACTGAAGCTTTCTTT.

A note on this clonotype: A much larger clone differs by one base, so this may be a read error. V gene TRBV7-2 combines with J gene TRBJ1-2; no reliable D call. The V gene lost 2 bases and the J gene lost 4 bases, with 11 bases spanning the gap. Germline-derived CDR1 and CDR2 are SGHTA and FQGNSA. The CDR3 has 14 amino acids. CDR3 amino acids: CASSLKASTYGYTF. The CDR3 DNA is TGTGCCAGCAGCTTAAAGGCCAGCACCTATGGCTACACCTTC.

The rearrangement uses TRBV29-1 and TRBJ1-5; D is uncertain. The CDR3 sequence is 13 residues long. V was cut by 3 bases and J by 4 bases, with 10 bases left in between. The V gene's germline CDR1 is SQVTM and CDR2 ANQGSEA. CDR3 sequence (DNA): TGCAGCGTTGAGGAACAGCCTAATCAGCCCCAGCATTTT. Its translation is CSVEEQPNQPQHF.

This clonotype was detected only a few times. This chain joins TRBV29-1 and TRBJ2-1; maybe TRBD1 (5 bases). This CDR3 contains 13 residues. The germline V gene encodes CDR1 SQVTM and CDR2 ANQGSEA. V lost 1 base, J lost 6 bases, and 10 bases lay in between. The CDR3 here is CSVEGPTVNEQFF. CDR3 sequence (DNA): TGCAGCGTTGAAGGACCGACAGTCAATGAGCAGTTCTTC.

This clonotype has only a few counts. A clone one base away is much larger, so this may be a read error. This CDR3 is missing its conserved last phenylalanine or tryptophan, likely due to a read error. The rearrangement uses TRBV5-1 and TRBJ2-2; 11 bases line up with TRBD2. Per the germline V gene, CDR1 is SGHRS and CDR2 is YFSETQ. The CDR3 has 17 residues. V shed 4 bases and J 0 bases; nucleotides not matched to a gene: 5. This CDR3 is CASSIASGGTNTGELFS. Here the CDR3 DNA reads TGCGCCAGCAGCATCGCTAGCGGGGGGACGAACACCGGGGAGCTGTTTTCT.

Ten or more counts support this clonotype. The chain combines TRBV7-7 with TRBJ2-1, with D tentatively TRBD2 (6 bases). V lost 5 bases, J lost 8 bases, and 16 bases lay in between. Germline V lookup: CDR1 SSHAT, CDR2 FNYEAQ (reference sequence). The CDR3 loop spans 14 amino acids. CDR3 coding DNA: TGTGCCAGCAGCCCGGGACTGCTGGTGCATGAGCAGTTCTTC. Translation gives CASSPGLLVHEQFF.

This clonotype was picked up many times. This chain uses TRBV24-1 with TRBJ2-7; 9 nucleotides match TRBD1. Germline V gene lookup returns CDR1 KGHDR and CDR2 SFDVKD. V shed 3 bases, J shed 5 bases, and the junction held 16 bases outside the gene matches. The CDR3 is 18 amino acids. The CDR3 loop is CATSDLTDYRGLRNEQYF. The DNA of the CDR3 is TGTGCCACCAGTGATCTCACCGACTACAGGGGGCTTAGGAACGAGCAGTACTTC.

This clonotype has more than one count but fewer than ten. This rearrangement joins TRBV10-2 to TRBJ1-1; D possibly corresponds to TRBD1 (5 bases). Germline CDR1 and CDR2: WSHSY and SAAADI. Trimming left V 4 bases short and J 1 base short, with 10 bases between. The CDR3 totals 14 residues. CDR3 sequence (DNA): TGCGCCAGCAGTGGTGTGAGGGGGAACACTGAAGCTTTCTTT. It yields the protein CASSGVRGNTEAFF.

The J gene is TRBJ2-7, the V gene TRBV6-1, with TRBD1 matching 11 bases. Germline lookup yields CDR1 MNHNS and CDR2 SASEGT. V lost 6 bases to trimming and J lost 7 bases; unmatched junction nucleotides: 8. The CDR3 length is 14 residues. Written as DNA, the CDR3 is TGTGCCAGCAGCGGACAGGGGGCGGTGGGTGAGCAGTACTTC. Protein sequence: CASSGQGAVGEQYF.

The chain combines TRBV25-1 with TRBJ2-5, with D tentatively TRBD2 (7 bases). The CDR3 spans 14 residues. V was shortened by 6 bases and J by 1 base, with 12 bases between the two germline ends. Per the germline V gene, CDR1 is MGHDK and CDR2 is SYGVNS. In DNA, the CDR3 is TGTGCCAGCAGCGAGGGGGGGGCCCAAGAGACCCAGTACTTC. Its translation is CASSEGGAQETQYF. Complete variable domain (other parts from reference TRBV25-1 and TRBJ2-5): EADIYQTPRYLVIGTGKKITLECSQTMGHDKMYWYQQDPGMELHLIHYSYGVNSTEKGDLSSESTVSRIRTEHFPLTLESARPSHTSQYLCASSEGGAQETQYFGPGTRLLVL.

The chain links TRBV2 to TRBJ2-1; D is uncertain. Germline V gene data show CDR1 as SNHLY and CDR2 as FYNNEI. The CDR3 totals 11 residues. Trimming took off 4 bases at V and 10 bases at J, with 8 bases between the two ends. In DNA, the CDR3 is TGTGCCAGCAGTGCTATAGGGGAGCAGTTCTTC. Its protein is CASSAIGEQFF.

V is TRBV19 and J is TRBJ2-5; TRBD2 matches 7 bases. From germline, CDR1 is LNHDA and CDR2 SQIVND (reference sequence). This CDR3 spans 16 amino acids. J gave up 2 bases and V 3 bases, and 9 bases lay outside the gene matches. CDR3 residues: CASSIAPAGPQETQYF. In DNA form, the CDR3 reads TGTGCCAGTAGTATCGCCCCAGCGGGACCGCAAGAGACCCAGTACTTC.

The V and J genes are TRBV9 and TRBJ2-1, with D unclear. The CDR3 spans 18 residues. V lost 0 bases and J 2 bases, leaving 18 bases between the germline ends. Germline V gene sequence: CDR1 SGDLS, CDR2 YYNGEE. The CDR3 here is CASSVDWDYKRTYNEQFF. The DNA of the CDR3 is TGTGCCAGCAGCGTAGATTGGGATTACAAACGCACCTACAATGAGCAGTTCTTC.

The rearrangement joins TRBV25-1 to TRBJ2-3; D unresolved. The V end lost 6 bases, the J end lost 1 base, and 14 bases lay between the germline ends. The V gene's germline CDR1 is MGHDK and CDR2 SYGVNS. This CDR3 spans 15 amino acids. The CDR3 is CASRTPGSGTDTQYF. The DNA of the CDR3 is TGTGCCAGCAGGACACCCGGGTCTGGCACAGATACGCAGTATTTT.

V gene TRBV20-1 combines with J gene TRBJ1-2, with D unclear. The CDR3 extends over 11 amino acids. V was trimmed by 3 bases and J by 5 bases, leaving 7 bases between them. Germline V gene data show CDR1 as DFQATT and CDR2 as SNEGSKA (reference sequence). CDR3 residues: CSASAGYGYTF. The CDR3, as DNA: TGCAGTGCTAGTGCGGGGTATGGCTACACCTTC.